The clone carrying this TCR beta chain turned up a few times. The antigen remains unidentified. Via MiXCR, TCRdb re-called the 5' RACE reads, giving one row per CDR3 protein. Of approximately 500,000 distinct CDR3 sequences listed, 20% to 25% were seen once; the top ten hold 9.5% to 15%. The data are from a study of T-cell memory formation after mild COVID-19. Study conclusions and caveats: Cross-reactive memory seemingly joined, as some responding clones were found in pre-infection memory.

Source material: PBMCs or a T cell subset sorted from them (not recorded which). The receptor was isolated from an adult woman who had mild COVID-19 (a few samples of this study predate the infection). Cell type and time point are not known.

CDR3 sequence reads: CASTWGGANTGELFF. The CDR3 DNA follows: TGTGCCAGCACTTGGGGGGGGGCGAACACCGGGGAGCTGTTTTTT. V is TRBV5-5 and J is TRBJ2-2; 7 nucleotides match TRBD2. The germline CDR1 and CDR2 sequences are SGHKS and YYEKEE (reference sequence). The CDR3 has 15 amino acids. V shed 6 bases and J 0 bases; nucleotides not matched to a gene: 5.